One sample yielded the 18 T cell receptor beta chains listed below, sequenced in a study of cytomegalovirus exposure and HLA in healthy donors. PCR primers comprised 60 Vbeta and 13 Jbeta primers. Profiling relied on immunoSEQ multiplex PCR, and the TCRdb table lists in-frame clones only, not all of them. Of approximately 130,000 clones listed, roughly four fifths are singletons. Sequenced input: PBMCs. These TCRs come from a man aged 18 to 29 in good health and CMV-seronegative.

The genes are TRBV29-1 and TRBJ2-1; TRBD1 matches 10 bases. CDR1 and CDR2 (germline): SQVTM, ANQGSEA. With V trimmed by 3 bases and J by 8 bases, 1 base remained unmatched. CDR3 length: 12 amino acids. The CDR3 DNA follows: TGCAGCGTTGAGGGGACAGGGGATGAGCAGTTCTTC. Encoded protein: CSVEGTGDEQFF.

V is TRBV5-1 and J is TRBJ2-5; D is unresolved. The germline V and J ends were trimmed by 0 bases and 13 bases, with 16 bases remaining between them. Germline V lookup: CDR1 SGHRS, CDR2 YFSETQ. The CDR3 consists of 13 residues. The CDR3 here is CASSLGSPDVAYF. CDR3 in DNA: TGCGCCAGCAGCTTGGGGAGCCCAGACGTTGCGTACTTC.

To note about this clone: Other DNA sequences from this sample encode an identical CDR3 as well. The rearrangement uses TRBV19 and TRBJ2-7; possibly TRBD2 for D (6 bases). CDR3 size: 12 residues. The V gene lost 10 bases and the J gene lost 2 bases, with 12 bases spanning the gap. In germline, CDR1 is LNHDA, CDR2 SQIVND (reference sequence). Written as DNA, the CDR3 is TGTGCCACCGGGACTCAAGCCTACGAGCAGTACTTC. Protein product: CATGTQAYEQYF.

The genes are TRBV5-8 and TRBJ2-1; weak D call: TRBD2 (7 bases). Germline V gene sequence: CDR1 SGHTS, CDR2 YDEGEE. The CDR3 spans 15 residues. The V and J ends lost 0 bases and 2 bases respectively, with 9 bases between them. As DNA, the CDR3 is TGTGCCAGCAGCTTGGGAGGGGGGGCCTACAATGAGCAGTTCTTC. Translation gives CASSLGGGAYNEQFF. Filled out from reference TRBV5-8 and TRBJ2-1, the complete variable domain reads EAGVTQSPTHLIKTRGQQATLRCSPISGHTSVYWYQQALGLGLQFLLWYDEGEERNRGNFPPRFSGRQFPNYSSELNVNALELEDSALYLCASSLGGGAYNEQFFGPGTRLTVL.

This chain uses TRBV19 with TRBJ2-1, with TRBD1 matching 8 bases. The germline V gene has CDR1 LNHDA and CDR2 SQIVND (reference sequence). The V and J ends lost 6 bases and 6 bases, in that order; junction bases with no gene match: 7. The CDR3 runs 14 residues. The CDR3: CASSTGRGLNEQFF. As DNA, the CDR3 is TGTGCCAGTAGCACCGGCAGGGGGCTCAATGAGCAGTTCTTC.

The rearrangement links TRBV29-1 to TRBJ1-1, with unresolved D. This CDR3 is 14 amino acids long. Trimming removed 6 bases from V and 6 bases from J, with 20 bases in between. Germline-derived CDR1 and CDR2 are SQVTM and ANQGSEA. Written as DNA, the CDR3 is TGCAGCGTCAGCCAAGGGTTGGGGAGAGCTGAAGCTTTCTTT. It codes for CSVSQGLGRAEAFF.

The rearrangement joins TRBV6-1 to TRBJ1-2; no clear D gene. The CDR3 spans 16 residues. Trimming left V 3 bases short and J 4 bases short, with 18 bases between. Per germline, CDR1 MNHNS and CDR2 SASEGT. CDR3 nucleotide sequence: TGTGCCAGCAGTGATCTCATTCGGGCCGAGGGCTATGGCTACACCTTC. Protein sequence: CASSDLIRAEGYGYTF.

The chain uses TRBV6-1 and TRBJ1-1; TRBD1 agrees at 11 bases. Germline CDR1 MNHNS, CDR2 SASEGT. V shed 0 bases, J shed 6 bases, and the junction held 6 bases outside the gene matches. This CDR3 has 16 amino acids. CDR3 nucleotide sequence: TGTGCCAGCAGTGAAGCGTCTGGGGGACAGGGGGCTGAAGCTTTCTTT. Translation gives CASSEASGGQGAEAFF.

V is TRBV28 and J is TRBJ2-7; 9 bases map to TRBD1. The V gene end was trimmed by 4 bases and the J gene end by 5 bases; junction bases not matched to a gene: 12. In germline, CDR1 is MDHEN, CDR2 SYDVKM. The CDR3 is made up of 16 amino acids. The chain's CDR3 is CASSSHAGQGNHEQYF. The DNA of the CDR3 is TGTGCCAGCAGTTCTCACGCGGGACAGGGAAACCACGAGCAGTACTTC.

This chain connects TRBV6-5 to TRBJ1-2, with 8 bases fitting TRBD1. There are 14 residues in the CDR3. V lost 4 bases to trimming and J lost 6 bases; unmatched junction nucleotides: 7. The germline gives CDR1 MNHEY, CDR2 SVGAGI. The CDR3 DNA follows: TGTGCCAGCAGTTCCAGGGGGCGGGTTCATGGCTACACCTTC. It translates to CASSSRGRVHGYTF.

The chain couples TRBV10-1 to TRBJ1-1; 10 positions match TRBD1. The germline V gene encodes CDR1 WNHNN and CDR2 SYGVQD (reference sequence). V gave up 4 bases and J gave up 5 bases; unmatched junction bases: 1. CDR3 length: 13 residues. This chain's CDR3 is CASSADRGTEAFF. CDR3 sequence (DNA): TGCGCCAGCAGTGCGGACAGGGGGACTGAAGCTTTCTTT.

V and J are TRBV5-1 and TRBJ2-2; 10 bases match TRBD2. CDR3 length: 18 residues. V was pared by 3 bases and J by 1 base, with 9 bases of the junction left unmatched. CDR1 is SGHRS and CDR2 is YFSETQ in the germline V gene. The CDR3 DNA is TGCGCCAGCAGCTCGGGAGCAATAGCGGGGGGGAACACCGGGGAGCTGTTTTTT. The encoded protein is CASSSGAIAGGNTGELFF.

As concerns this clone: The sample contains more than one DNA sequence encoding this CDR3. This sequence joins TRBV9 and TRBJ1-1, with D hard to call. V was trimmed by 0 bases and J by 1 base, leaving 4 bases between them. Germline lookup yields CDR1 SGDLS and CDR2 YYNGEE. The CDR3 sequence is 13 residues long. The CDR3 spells CASSVAGNTEAFF. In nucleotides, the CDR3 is TGTGCCAGCAGCGTAGCAGGGAACACTGAAGCTTTCTTT.

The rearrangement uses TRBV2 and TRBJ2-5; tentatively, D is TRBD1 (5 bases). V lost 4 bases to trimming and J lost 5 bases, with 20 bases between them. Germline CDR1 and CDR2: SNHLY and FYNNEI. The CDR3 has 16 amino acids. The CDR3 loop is CASSVNARLGQETQYF. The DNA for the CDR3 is TGTGCCAGCAGTGTAAACGCGAGGTTGGGGCAGGAGACCCAGTACTTC.

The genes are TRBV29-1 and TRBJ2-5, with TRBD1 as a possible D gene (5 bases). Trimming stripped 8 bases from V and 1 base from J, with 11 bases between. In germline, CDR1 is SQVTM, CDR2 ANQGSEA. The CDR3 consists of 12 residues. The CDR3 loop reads CSIARAQETQYF. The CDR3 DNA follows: TGCAGCATAGCCAGGGCCCAAGAGACCCAGTACTTC.

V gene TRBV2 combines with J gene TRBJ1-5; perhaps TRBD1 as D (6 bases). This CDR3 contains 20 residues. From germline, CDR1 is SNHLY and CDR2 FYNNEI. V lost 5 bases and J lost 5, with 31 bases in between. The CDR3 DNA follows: TGTGCCAGCAGTCAATCCCCAACCAACTACAGGGCGGCTGGAGATCAGCCCCAGCATTTT. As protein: CASSQSPTNYRAAGDQPQHF.

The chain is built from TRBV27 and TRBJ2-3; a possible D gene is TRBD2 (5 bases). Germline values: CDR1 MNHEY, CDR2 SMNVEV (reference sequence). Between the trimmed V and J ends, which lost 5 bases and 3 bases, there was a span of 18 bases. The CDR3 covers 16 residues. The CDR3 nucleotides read TGTGCCAGCAGTAGAGTTCGGTCGAGGGCGACAGATACGCAGTATTTT. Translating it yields CASSRVRSRATDTQYF.

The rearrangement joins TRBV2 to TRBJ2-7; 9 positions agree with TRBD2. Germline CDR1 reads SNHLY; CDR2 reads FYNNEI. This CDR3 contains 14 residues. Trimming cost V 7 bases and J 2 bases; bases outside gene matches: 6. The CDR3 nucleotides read TGTGCCAGCATGAGACGCGGGGGGGCCTACGAGCAGTACTTC. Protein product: CASMRRGGAYEQYF. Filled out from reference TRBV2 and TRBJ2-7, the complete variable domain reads EPEVTQTPSHQVTQMGQEVILRCVPISNHLYFYWYRQILGQKVEFLVSFYNNEISEKSEIFDDQFSVERPDGSNFTLKIRSTKLEDSAMYFCASMRRGGAYEQYFGPGTRLTVT.